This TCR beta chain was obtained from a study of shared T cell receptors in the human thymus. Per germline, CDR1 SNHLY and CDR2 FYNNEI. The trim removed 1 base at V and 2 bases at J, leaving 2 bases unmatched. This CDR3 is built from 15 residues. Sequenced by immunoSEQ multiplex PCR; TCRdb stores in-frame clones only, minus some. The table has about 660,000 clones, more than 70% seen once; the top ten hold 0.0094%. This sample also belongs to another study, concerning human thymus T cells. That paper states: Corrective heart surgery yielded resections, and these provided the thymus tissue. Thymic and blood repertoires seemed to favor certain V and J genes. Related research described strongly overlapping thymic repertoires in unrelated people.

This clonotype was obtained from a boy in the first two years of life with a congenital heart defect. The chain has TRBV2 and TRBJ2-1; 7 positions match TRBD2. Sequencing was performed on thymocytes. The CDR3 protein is CASSEGGGTYNEQFF. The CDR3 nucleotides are TGTGCCAGCAGTGAAGGGGGGGGGACCTACAATGAGCAGTTCTTC. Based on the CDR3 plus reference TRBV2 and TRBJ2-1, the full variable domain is EPEVTQTPSHQVTQMGQEVILRCVPISNHLYFYWYRQILGQKVEFLVSFYNNEISEKSEIFDDQFSVERPDGSNFTLKIRSTKLEDSAMYFCASSEGGGTYNEQFFGPGTRLTVL.